One sample yielded the 21 T cell receptor beta chains listed below, sequenced in a study of neurological immune-mediated disorders. Via MiXCR, TCRdb re-called the 5' RACE reads, giving one row per CDR3 protein. The sample holds 15,000 to 20,000 distinct CDR3 sequences, roughly 10% seen once. The sequencing input was CD8+ T cells from blood. Receptors were obtained from a woman aged 50 to 60 in good health.

This clonotype appeared many times. V and J are TRBV5-1 and TRBJ1-5; the D is unclear. The CDR3 runs 14 residues. Germline CDR1 reads SGHRS; CDR2 reads YFSETQ. Between the trimmed V and J ends, which lost 0 bases and 0 bases, there was a span of 4 bases. The CDR3 coding sequence is TGCGCCAGCAGCTTGGGCAGTAGCAATCAGCCCCAGCATTTT. This codes for CASSLGSSNQPQHF.

V usage is TRBV25-1 and J usage is TRBJ1-1; D is perhaps TRBD1 (5 bases). V lost 3 bases to trimming and J lost 3 bases, with 14 bases between them. This CDR3 has 15 residues. Germline V gives CDR1 MGHDK, CDR2 SYGVNS. This chain's CDR3 is CASSDPSGGDTEAFF. The DNA for the CDR3 is TGTGCCAGCAGTGACCCCTCCGGGGGGGACACTGAAGCTTTCTTT.

This rearrangement joins TRBV5-1 to TRBJ1-1, with D uncertain. Germline CDR1 reads SGHRS; CDR2 reads YFSETQ. Trimming took 4 bases from V and 0 from J, leaving 10 bases between them. The CDR3 has 14 amino acids. CDR3 sequence: CASSPPGVNTEAFF. CDR3 nucleotides: TGCGCCAGCAGCCCCCCGGGCGTGAACACTGAAGCTTTCTTT.

This clonotype was recorded at least ten times. The chain joins TRBV20-1 to TRBJ2-3; D is uncertain. CDR3 length equals 16 residues. The germline gives CDR1 DFQATT, CDR2 SNEGSKA (reference sequence). Trimming left V 6 bases short and J 2 bases short, with 21 bases between. DNA of the CDR3: TGCAGTGCCCTCCCATCCAGCGCAGCTATCACAGATACGCAGTATTTT. This gives the protein CSALPSSAAITDTQYF.

Many counts were recorded for this clonotype. The chain carries TRBV9 and TRBJ2-7; TRBD1 aligns across 10 bases. Looked up from germline, CDR1 is SGDLS and CDR2 is YYNGEE. The CDR3 consists of 14 residues. J was trimmed by 6 bases and V by 4 bases; bases with no gene match: 7. CDR3 in amino acids: CASSRGTGASEQYF. CDR3 DNA: TGTGCCAGCAGCCGGGGGACAGGGGCTTCCGAGCAGTACTTC.

The sample holds many counts of this clonotype. The chain employs TRBV29-1 and TRBJ2-1, with D tentatively TRBD2 (6 bases). This CDR3 comprises 13 residues. Trimming pared 1 base from V and 8 bases from J, leaving 12 bases between. Germline-derived CDR1 and CDR2 are SQVTM and ANQGSEA. CDR3 nucleotides: TGCAGCGTTGAAGTCCGAGCGGGCGATGAGCAGTTCTTC. The encoded protein is CSVEVRAGDEQFF.

This clonotype is medium-sized (0.01 to 0.1%) in the sample. The chain joins TRBV7-7 to TRBJ2-1; D gene uncertain. The ends were cut back, 3 bases at V and 0 bases at J, with 9 bases in the middle. The CDR3 extends over 15 amino acids. Looked up from germline, CDR1 is SSHAT and CDR2 is FNYEAQ (reference sequence). CDR3 sequence reads: CASSLKRSSYNEQFF. The CDR3 DNA reads as TGTGCCAGCAGCTTGAAGCGAAGCTCCTACAATGAGCAGTTCTTC.

This clonotype was counted ten times or more. V usage is TRBV6-1 and J usage is TRBJ1-3, with D unclear. There are 11 residues in the CDR3. Trimming stripped 8 bases from V and 3 bases from J, with 5 bases between. Per the germline V gene, CDR1 is MNHNS and CDR2 is SASEGT. The DNA of the CDR3 is TGTGCCAGCTCCGGTGGAAACACCATATATTTT. Protein product: CASSGGNTIYF.

This clonotype was seen repeatedly, ten times or more. The rearrangement links TRBV28 to TRBJ2-1, with a weak D call TRBD1 (7 bases). The length of the CDR3 is 15 residues. V was shortened by 4 bases and J by 3 bases, with 13 bases between the two germline ends. Germline V gene lookup returns CDR1 MDHEN and CDR2 SYDVKM. The CDR3 DNA sequence: TGTGCCAGCAGTTCTTCCAGGGGGGTCTACAATGAGCAGTTCTTC. Translated, it gives CASSSSRGVYNEQFF.

This clonotype was recorded at least ten times. This chain connects TRBV29-1 to TRBJ1-4; TRBD1 matches at 7 bases. The ends lost 1 base at V and 8 bases at J; junction bases unmatched: 16. Per the germline V gene, CDR1 is SQVTM and CDR2 is ANQGSEA. The CDR3 has 17 residues. Written as DNA, the CDR3 is TGCAGCGTTGAAGGACATAGGAGGCAGGGGGAGGAGGAAAAACTGTTTTTT. It yields the protein CSVEGHRRQGEEEKLFF.

This clonotype has a count of ten or more. Here the CDR3 reads CSAVGGRTEAFF. In DNA, the CDR3 is TGCAGTGCAGTTGGAGGGCGAACTGAAGCTTTCTTT. The gene calls are TRBV20-1 and TRBJ1-1; D unclear. The CDR3 has 12 residues. Germline V lookup: CDR1 DFQATT, CDR2 SNEGSKA (reference sequence). V was cut by 6 bases and J by 5 bases, with 13 bases left in between.

This clonotype was counted ten times or more. The V call is TRBV6-2 or TRBV6-3, the J call TRBJ2-3; no reliable D call. Trimming cost V 4 bases and J 0 bases, with 8 bases left between them. The CDR3 loop spans 14 amino acids. Germline values: CDR1 MNHEY, CDR2 SVGEGT. Here the CDR3 DNA reads TGTGCCAGCAGTTCCCAGCCTAGCACAGATACGCAGTATTTT. Amino acid sequence: CASSSQPSTDTQYF.

At least ten counts were recorded for this clonotype. This chain uses TRBV29-1 with TRBJ1-2; D is perhaps TRBD1 (6 bases). V was cut by 1 base and J by 5 bases, with 17 bases left in between. The CDR3 is made up of 15 amino acids. Per the germline V gene, CDR1 is SQVTM and CDR2 is ANQGSEA. Written as DNA, the CDR3 is TGCAGCGTTGAAGGTGTACAGGGATTGGGATATGGCTACACCTTC. It translates to CSVEGVQGLGYGYTF.

This clonotype showed up many times. The chain recombines TRBV7-2 with TRBJ2-1, with TRBD2 identical over 12 bases. CDR1 is SGHTA, CDR2 FQGNSA, per germline. The length of the CDR3 is 16 residues. After removal of 4 bases from V and 4 bases from J, the junction contained 5 bases not matched to a gene. CDR3 in amino acids: CASSSALAGGYNEQFF. Written as DNA, the CDR3 is TGTGCCAGCAGCTCTGCTCTAGCGGGGGGGTACAATGAGCAGTTCTTC.

This clonotype was seen at least ten times. The J gene is TRBJ2-1, the V gene TRBV20-1, with D unclear. The ends were cut back, 1 base at V and 9 bases at J, with 7 bases in the middle. CDR1 and CDR2 (germline): DFQATT, SNEGSKA (reference sequence). The CDR3 runs 11 residues. CDR3 coding DNA: TGCAGTGCTAGAGTGGTGGCTGAGCAGTTCTTC. Protein sequence: CSARVVAEQFF.

This clonotype was recorded a few times. The chain links TRBV20-1 to TRBJ2-7; 8 bases are a match to TRBD2. CDR1 DFQATT and CDR2 SNEGSKA come from the germline V gene (reference sequence). This CDR3 comprises 12 residues. V was pared by 6 bases and J by 0 bases, with 1 base of the junction left unmatched. CDR3 nucleotides: TGCAGTGCAGGGACTAGCTCCTACGAGCAGTACTTC. Translating it yields CSAGTSSYEQYF.

This clonotype was counted many times. V is TRBV20-1 and J is TRBJ2-7, with a possible D match to TRBD2 (6 bases). Germline assignment: CDR1 DFQATT and CDR2 SNEGSKA (reference sequence). The V gene lost 4 bases and the J gene lost 0 bases, with 10 bases spanning the gap. The CDR3 has 13 amino acids. CDR3 coding DNA: TGCAGTGCTACCATAGCGGACTCCTACGAGCAGTACTTC. The encoded protein is CSATIADSYEQYF.

In its sample, this clonotype was seen many times. The genes are TRBV5-1 and TRBJ2-5; perhaps TRBD1 as D (5 bases). The V gene's germline CDR1 is SGHRS and CDR2 YFSETQ. Trimming took 1 base from V and 2 from J, leaving 21 bases between them. The CDR3 runs 18 residues. CDR3 in DNA: TGCGCCAGCAGCTTGACCGCAGTGCAGGGAAGTGGGCAAGAGACCCAGTACTTC. Translation: CASSLTAVQGSGQETQYF.

This clonotype has a handful of counts. The chain is built from TRBV2 and TRBJ2-6, with a tentative D call TRBD1 (5 bases). Between the trimmed V and J ends, which lost 7 bases and 0 bases, there was a span of 13 bases. CDR1 and CDR2 (germline): SNHLY, FYNNEI. This CDR3 has 16 residues. The CDR3 region has the DNA TGTGCCAGCAACCCCCTCAGGGACTCTGGGGCCAACGTCCTGACTTTC. This codes for CASNPLRDSGANVLTF.

This clonotype was seen many times. This CDR3 reads CASSPEMNTEAFF. The DNA for the CDR3 is TGTGCCAGCAGCCCAGAAATGAACACTGAAGCTTTCTTT. The chain combines TRBV3-1 with TRBJ1-1, with no clear D. Deletions cut 4 bases from V and 0 bases from J, with 6 bases between. Germline V CDR1 and CDR2: LGHDT, YNNKEL (reference sequence). This CDR3 spans 13 amino acids.

This clonotype was detected many times. V is TRBV5-5 and J is TRBJ2-7; D is undetermined. Germline V CDR1 and CDR2: SGHKS, YYEKEE (reference sequence). The CDR3 spans 11 residues. The V gene lost 3 bases and the J gene lost 2 bases, with 3 bases spanning the gap. The CDR3 spells CASSSAYEQYF. For the CDR3, the DNA is TGTGCCAGCAGCTCTGCCTACGAGCAGTACTTC.